One sample yielded the 31 T cell receptor beta chains listed below, sequenced in a study of Ad26.COV2.S vaccination and SARS-CoV-2 variants. Assay: immunoSEQ multiplex PCR; the TCRdb copy retains only in-frame clones and omits some. The sample contains approximately 280,000 clones, 70% to 90% of which appear only once. Regarding treatment: some 20 received Ad26.COV2.S at low or high dose, single or two shots; roughly five received placebo; per-sample allocation not given. On day 63 after the first injection, vaccine and placebo recipients gave samples. Specimen: peripheral blood, collected in a trial of Ad26.COV2.S vaccine versus placebo. The source is a person aged 18 to 65 who received the Ad26.COV2.S COVID-19 vaccine or a placebo.

The chain couples TRBV5-1 to TRBJ2-2; 7 bases are a match to TRBD1. The V segment lost 1 base and the J segment 7 bases; nucleotides outside the gene matches: 4. This CDR3 comprises 14 residues. Per germline, CDR1 SGHRS and CDR2 YFSETQ. CDR3 nucleotide sequence: TGCGCCAGCAGCTTGACAGGGGTGAGCGGGGAGCTGTTTTTT. Its protein product is CASSLTGVSGELFF.

The gene calls are TRBV5-1 and TRBJ1-1; 8 bases are a match to TRBD1. CDR3 length equals 14 residues. Germline V gene sequence: CDR1 SGHRS, CDR2 YFSETQ. V lost 4 bases to trimming and J lost 0 bases; unmatched junction nucleotides: 2. This CDR3 is CASSRQGLNTEAFF. The CDR3 DNA sequence: TGCGCCAGCAGCCGACAGGGGTTGAACACTGAAGCTTTCTTT.

The chain has TRBV4-1 and TRBJ1-6, with D uncertain. CDR3 length equals 14 residues. The germline CDR1 and CDR2 sequences are MGHRA and YSYEKL. The V end lost 7 bases, the J end lost 4 bases, and 11 bases lay between the germline ends. Here the CDR3 reads CASKSEDYNSPLHF. CDR3 in DNA: TGCGCCAGCAAGTCCGAGGATTATAATTCACCCCTCCACTTT.

The chain joins TRBV4-1 to TRBJ2-7; 8 bases are a match to TRBD2. The CDR3 sequence is 18 residues long. Germline CDR1 is MGHRA and CDR2 is YSYEKL. After removal of 3 bases from V and 5 bases from J, the junction contained 18 bases not matched to a gene. The CDR3 nucleotides read TGCGCCAGCAGCCATACACCTCAACCCGGGGGGGCTTACGACGAGCAGTACTTC. Protein sequence: CASSHTPQPGGAYDEQYF.

This clone was detected only once. The rearrangement joins TRBV28 to TRBJ1-1, with D unresolved. V was shortened by 3 bases and J by 0 bases, with 2 bases between the two germline ends. Germline CDR1 and CDR2: MDHEN and SYDVKM. The CDR3 totals 12 residues. The CDR3 loop is CASSFVNTEAFF. DNA for the CDR3: TGTGCCAGCAGTTTTGTGAACACTGAAGCTTTCTTT.

This chain uses TRBV3-1 (or the pseudogene TRBV3-2) with TRBJ1-2, with 7 bases aligning to TRBD1. Germline values: CDR1 LGHDT, CDR2 YNNKEL (reference sequence). Unmatched junction bases numbered 18, after V lost 6 bases and J lost 8 bases. CDR3 size: 16 residues. CDR3 amino acids: CASRRTSRGGAGGYTF. CDR3 nucleotides: TGTGCCAGCAGACGAACTAGCCGAGGGGGCGCAGGGGGCTACACCTTC.

V and J are TRBV27 and TRBJ2-1, with D maybe TRBD2 (5 bases). CDR1 and CDR2 from the germline V gene are MNHEY and SMNVEV (reference sequence). With 6 bases removed from V and 0 bases from J, the gap between germline ends came to 9 bases. There are 14 residues in the CDR3. The CDR3 region is CASRERNSYNEQFF. CDR3 DNA sequence: TGTGCCAGCAGAGAGCGGAACTCCTACAATGAGCAGTTCTTC.

The chain uses TRBV12-2 and TRBJ1-4. TRBV12-2 is noted as a pseudogene. This CDR3 contains 15 residues. CDR3 coding DNA: TGTGCAAGTCGCCGCAAACAGACTCTTAATGAAAAACTGTTTTTT. It specifies CASRRKQTLNEKLFF.

The chain carries TRBV29-1 and TRBJ2-3; 9 bases align to TRBD2. Looked up from germline, CDR1 is SQVTM and CDR2 is ANQGSEA. The junction had 1 base not matched to a gene; V was cut back by 4 bases and J by 2 bases. This CDR3 is 13 amino acids long. The CDR3 sequence is CSVGLAATDTQYF. Here the CDR3 DNA reads TGCAGCGTTGGACTAGCGGCCACAGATACGCAGTATTTT.

The sample holds one count of this clone. The V call is TRBV19, the J call TRBJ2-6; 7 bases are a match to TRBD1. This CDR3 has 16 residues. With V trimmed by 6 bases and J by 3 bases, 8 bases remained unmatched. Germline V gene lookup returns CDR1 LNHDA and CDR2 SQIVND (reference sequence). The DNA of the CDR3 is TGTGCCAGTAGGCAAGAAAACAGGGGTGGGGCCAACGTCCTGACTTTC. The encoded protein is CASRQENRGGANVLTF.

The chain uses TRBV5-4 and TRBJ2-2; the match to TRBD1 covers 7 bases. The CDR3 length is 16 residues. Germline values: CDR1 SGHNT, CDR2 YYREEE (reference sequence). Trimming cost V 0 bases and J 4 bases; bases outside gene matches: 6. The CDR3 loop reads CASSLGGGRTTGELFF. The CDR3 DNA follows: TGTGCCAGCAGCTTGGGAGGGGGCAGGACCACCGGGGAGCTGTTTTTT. Variable domain in full (rest from reference TRBV5-4 and TRBJ2-2): ETGVTQSPTHLIKTRGQQVTLRCSSQSGHNTVSWYQQALGQGPQFIFQYYREEENGRGNFPPRFSGLQFPNYSSELNVNALELDDSALYLCASSLGGGRTTGELFFGEGSRLTVL.

This clone was counted between two and nine times. The chain is built from TRBV4-1 and TRBJ2-7; D is ambiguous. CDR3 length: 16 amino acids. Trimming stripped 0 bases from V and 3 bases from J, with 15 bases between. Germline loops: CDR1 MGHRA, CDR2 YSYEKL. The CDR3 loop is CASSQDFPSQIYEQYF. CDR3 DNA sequence: TGCGCCAGCAGCCAAGATTTTCCGAGTCAAATCTACGAGCAGTACTTC.

For the CDR3, the DNA is TGTGCCAGCAGCTTGACTAGCGGGAGCGACAATGAGCAGTTCTTC. The encoded protein is CASSLTSGSDNEQFF. The J gene is TRBJ2-1, the V gene TRBV13, with TRBD2 matching 12 bases. CDR1 PRHDT and CDR2 FYEKMQ come from the germline V gene (reference sequence). This CDR3 region has 15 residues. V was pared by 3 bases and J by 5 bases, with 2 bases of the junction left unmatched.

The CDR3 DNA reads as TGTGCCAGTAGTCGTCAGGGAAGCACTGAAGCTTTCTTT. The encoded protein is CASSRQGSTEAFF. V and J are TRBV19 and TRBJ1-1, with a possible D match to TRBD1 (5 bases). The CDR3 is made up of 13 amino acids. Trimming took 5 bases from V and 4 from J, leaving 11 bases between them. CDR1 LNHDA and CDR2 SQIVND come from the germline V gene (reference sequence).

This CDR3 reads CASSEESGVNTGELFF. The CDR3 nucleotides read TGTGCCAGCAGTGAAGAATCCGGTGTGAACACCGGGGAGCTGTTTTTT. The J gene is TRBJ2-2, the V gene TRBV25-1; D not certain. Germline assignment: CDR1 MGHDK and CDR2 SYGVNS. CDR3 length: 16 residues. V lost 2 bases to trimming and J lost 1 base, with 11 bases between them.

The V and J genes are TRBV2 and TRBJ1-2, with 7 bases identical to TRBD1. Trimming cost V 0 bases and J 8 bases; bases outside gene matches: 3. CDR1 and CDR2 from the germline V gene are SNHLY and FYNNEI. The CDR3 length is 13 residues. CDR3 region: CASSEAQGGGYTF. CDR3 bases: TGTGCCAGCAGTGAAGCCCAGGGGGGAGGCTACACCTTC.

V usage is TRBV5-5 and J usage is TRBJ1-1; tentative D call: TRBD1 (5 bases). The CDR3 runs to 18 residues. Germline CDR1 and CDR2: SGHKS and YYEKEE (reference sequence). Trimming left V 4 bases short and J 0 bases short, with 22 bases between. CDR3 sequence (DNA): TGTGCCAGCAGCCCGGAGTGGCAGGGAAGGGCCATGAACACTGAAGCTTTCTTT. It yields the protein CASSPEWQGRAMNTEAFF.

The chain is built from TRBV3-1 (or the pseudogene TRBV3-2) and TRBJ2-1; 7 nucleotides line up with TRBD2. CDR1 LGHDT and CDR2 YNNKEL come from the germline V gene (reference sequence). V was pared by 0 bases and J by 10 bases, with 6 bases of the junction left unmatched. The CDR3 totals 14 residues. The CDR3 here is CASSQEGASGEQFF. Here the CDR3 DNA reads TGTGCCAGCAGCCAAGAAGGGGCTAGCGGAGAGCAGTTCTTC.

The rearrangement links TRBV2 to TRBJ2-2, with a weak D call TRBD2 (6 bases). V lost 3 bases and J 8 bases, leaving 13 bases between the germline ends. The CDR3 is made up of 14 amino acids. Germline CDR1 SNHLY, CDR2 FYNNEI. This chain's CDR3 is CASSEDYLRGELFF. For the CDR3, the DNA is TGTGCCAGCAGTGAGGACTATCTGAGGGGGGAGCTGTTTTTT.

This chain joins TRBV18 and TRBJ2-1, with a tentative D call TRBD2 (5 bases). Trimming shortened V by 3 bases and J by 7 bases, and 13 bases separated the two germline ends. CDR3 size: 14 residues. The germline V gene encodes CDR1 KGHSH and CDR2 LQKENI. The CDR3 reads CASSPTRGGNEQFF. The CDR3 nucleotides read TGTGCCAGCTCACCCACCCGGGGTGGGAATGAGCAGTTCTTC. Full variable domain (rest looked up from reference TRBV18 and TRBJ2-1): NAGVMQNPRHLVRRRGQEARLRCSPMKGHSHVYWYRQLPEEGLKFMVYLQKENIIDESGMPKERFSAEFPKEGPSILRIQQVVRGDSAAYFCASSPTRGGNEQFFGPGTRLTVL.

This clone has more than one count but fewer than ten. The rearrangement joins TRBV4-1 to TRBJ1-6; 11 nucleotides align to TRBD1. Germline lookup yields CDR1 MGHRA and CDR2 YSYEKL. With 1 base clipped from V and 9 bases from J, the junction kept 2 bases outside the gene matches. The CDR3 runs 15 residues. The CDR3 sequence: CASSQGTGGGSPLHF. CDR3 coding DNA: TGCGCCAGCAGCCAAGGGACAGGGGGCGGTTCACCCCTCCACTTT.

This sequence joins TRBV27 and TRBJ1-1; D is undetermined. The CDR3 covers 14 residues. Per the germline V gene, CDR1 is MNHEY and CDR2 is SMNVEV (reference sequence). The V gene lost 6 bases and the J gene lost 3 bases, with 14 bases spanning the gap. The CDR3 is CASSKGHGDTEAFF. The CDR3 DNA follows: TGTGCCAGCAGCAAAGGGCATGGGGACACTGAAGCTTTCTTT.

This rearrangement joins TRBV2 to TRBJ1-5, with 8 nucleotides matching TRBD1. This CDR3 contains 14 residues. The germline V gene encodes CDR1 SNHLY and CDR2 FYNNEI. V lost 6 bases to trimming and J lost 0 bases; unmatched junction nucleotides: 1. The CDR3 nucleotides read TGTGCCAGCAGGGGGACAGGTAGCAATCAGCCCCAGCATTTT. Protein sequence: CASRGTGSNQPQHF.

J is TRBJ1-2 and V is TRBV7-2; TRBD1 agrees at 8 bases. The CDR3 loop spans 12 amino acids. The germline V gene encodes CDR1 SGHTA and CDR2 FQGNSA. The J segment lost 13 bases and the V segment lost 4 bases, leaving 8 bases of the junction unmatched. DNA for the CDR3: TGTGCCAGCAGCTCCGGACAGGGTGTAATCACCTTC. This translates into CASSSGQGVITF.

This rearrangement joins TRBV28 to TRBJ1-2; 9 nucleotides match TRBD1. Germline V gives CDR1 MDHEN, CDR2 SYDVKM. The junction had 8 bases not matched to a gene; V was cut back by 7 bases and J by 5 bases. The CDR3 has 14 residues. This CDR3 reads CASTLQGAYYGYTF. CDR3 nucleotide sequence: TGTGCCAGCACTCTACAGGGGGCGTATTATGGCTACACCTTC.

The chain couples TRBV3-1 (or the pseudogene TRBV3-2) to TRBJ1-6; D is undetermined. Germline-derived CDR1 and CDR2 are LGHDT and YNNKEL (reference sequence). The CDR3 is 14 amino acids. The ends were cut back, 3 bases at V and 7 bases at J, with 10 bases in the middle. In nucleotides, the CDR3 is TGTGCCAGCAGCCAGGGCAGGTCGAATTCACCCCTCCACTTT. Translation: CASSQGRSNSPLHF.

This chain links TRBV7-9 with TRBJ2-5; 10 bases line up with TRBD1. V was clipped by 4 bases and J by 4 bases; unmatched bases: 6. The V gene's germline CDR1 is SEHNR and CDR2 FQNEAQ (reference sequence). CDR3 length equals 15 residues. The CDR3 reads CASSSRTGGGETQYF. CDR3 DNA: TGTGCCAGCAGCTCCAGGACAGGGGGTGGAGAGACCCAGTACTTC.

A few counts support this clone. V and J are TRBV25-1 and TRBJ2-7, with 7 bases aligning to TRBD2. The CDR3 is 15 amino acids. Germline lookup yields CDR1 MGHDK and CDR2 SYGVNS. V was pared by 4 bases and J by 0 bases, with 6 bases of the junction left unmatched. CDR3 DNA sequence: TGTGCCAGCAGTGCACTAGCGCAAAGCTCCTACGAGCAGTACTTC. Its protein is CASSALAQSSYEQYF.

This clone was counted a few times. The chain combines TRBV27 with TRBJ1-4; 10 bases align to TRBD1. V lost 6 bases to trimming and J lost 7 bases; unmatched junction nucleotides: 5. CDR1 and CDR2 from the germline V gene are MNHEY and SMNVEV (reference sequence). The CDR3 is 14 amino acids. CDR3 nucleotide sequence: TGTGCCAGCAGACGACAGGGGGCTTTTGAAAAACTGTTTTTT. As protein: CASRRQGAFEKLFF.

V gene TRBV10-2 combines with J gene TRBJ2-7; no reliable D call. This CDR3 is 13 amino acids long. The V gene lost 6 bases and the J gene lost 0 bases, with 9 bases spanning the gap. Looked up from germline, CDR1 is WSHSY and CDR2 is SAAADI. CDR3 nucleotides: TGCGCCAGCAGAGACCCGAGCTCCTACGAGCAGTACTTC. Translation: CASRDPSSYEQYF.

The chain is built from TRBV27 and TRBJ2-2, with a tentative D call TRBD2 (5 bases). Trimming removed 2 bases from V and 4 bases from J, with 17 bases in between. The CDR3 runs to 17 residues. Germline V lookup: CDR1 MNHEY, CDR2 SMNVEV (reference sequence). CDR3 sequence: CASSLGWGVGVTGELFF. The CDR3 nucleotides are TGTGCCAGCAGTTTAGGGTGGGGAGTCGGGGTCACCGGGGAGCTGTTTTTT.